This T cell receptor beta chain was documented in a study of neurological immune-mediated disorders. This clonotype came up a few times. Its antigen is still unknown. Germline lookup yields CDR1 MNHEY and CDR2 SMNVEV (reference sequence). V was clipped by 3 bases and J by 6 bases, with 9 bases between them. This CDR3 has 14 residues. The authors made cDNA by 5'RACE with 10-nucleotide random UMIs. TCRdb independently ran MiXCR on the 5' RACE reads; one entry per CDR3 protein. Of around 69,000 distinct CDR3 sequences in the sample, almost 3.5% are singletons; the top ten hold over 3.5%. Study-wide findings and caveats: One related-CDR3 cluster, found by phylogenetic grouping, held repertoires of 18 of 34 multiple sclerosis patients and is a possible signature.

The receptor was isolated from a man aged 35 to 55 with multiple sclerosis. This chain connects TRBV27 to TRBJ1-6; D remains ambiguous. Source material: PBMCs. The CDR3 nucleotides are TGTGCCAGCAGTTTTGTGGGCCCTAATTCACCCCTCCACTTT. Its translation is CASSFVGPNSPLHF.